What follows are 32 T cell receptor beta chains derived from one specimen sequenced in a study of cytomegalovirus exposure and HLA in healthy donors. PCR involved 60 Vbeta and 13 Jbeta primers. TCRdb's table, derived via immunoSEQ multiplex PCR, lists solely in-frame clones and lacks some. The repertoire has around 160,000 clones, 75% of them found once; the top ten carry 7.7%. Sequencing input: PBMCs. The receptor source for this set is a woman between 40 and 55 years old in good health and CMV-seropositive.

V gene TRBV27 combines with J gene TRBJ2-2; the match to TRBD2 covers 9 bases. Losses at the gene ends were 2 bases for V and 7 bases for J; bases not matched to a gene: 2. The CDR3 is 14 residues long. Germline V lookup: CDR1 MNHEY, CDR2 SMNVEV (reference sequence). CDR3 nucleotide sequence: TGTGCCAGCAGTTTACAACTAGCGGGCGGGGAGCTGTTTTTT. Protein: CASSLQLAGGELFF.

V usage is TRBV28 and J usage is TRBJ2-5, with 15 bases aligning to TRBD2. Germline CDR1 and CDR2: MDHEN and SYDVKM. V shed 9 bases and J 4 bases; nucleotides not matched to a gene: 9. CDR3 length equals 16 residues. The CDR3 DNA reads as TGTGCCAGTCGGACTAGCGGGAGGGCGGGTAGAGAGACCCAGTACTTC. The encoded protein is CASRTSGRAGRETQYF.

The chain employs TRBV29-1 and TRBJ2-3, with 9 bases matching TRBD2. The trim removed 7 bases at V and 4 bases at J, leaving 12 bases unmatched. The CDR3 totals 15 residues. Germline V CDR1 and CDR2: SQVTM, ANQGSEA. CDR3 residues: CSAPNQAGGADTQYF. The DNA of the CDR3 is TGCAGCGCCCCCAACCAGGCGGGAGGGGCAGATACGCAGTATTTT.

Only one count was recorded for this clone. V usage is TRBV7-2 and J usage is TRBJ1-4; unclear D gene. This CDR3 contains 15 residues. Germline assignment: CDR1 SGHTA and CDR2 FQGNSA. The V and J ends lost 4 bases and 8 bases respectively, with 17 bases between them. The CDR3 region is CASSSGRPPREKLFF. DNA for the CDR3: TGTGCCAGCAGCTCAGGTCGTCCGCCCCGGGAAAAACTGTTTTTT.

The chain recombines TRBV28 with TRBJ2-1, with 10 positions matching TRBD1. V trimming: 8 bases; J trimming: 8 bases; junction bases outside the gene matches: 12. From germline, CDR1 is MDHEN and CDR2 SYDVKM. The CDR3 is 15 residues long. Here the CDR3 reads CASYARDRGGHEQFF. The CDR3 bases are TGTGCCAGCTATGCACGGGACAGGGGTGGTCATGAGCAGTTCTTC.

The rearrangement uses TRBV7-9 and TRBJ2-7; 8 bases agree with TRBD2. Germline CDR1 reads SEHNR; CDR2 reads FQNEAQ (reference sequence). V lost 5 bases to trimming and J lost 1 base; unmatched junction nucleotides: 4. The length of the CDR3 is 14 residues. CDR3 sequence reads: CASSRLASSYEQYF. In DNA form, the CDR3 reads TGTGCCAGCAGCCGACTAGCGTCTTCCTACGAGCAGTACTTC.

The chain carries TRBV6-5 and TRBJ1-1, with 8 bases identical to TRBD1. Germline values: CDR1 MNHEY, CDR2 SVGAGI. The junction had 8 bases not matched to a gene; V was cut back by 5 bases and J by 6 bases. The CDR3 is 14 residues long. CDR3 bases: TGTGCCAGCAGTCGATCTGTGACAGGGGCTGAAGCTTTCTTT. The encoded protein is CASSRSVTGAEAFF.

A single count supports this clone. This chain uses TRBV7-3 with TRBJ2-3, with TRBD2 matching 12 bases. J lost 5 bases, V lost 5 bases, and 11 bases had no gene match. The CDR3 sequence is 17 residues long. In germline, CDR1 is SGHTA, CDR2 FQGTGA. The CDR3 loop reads CASSQSPGLAGVDTQYF. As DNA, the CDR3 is TGTGCCAGCAGCCAGTCCCCGGGACTAGCGGGTGTAGATACGCAGTATTTT.

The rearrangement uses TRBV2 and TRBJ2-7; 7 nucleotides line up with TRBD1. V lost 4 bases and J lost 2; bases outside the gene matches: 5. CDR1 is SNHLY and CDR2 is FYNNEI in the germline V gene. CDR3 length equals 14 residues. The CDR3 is CASSARQGPYEQYF. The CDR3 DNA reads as TGTGCCAGCAGTGCCCGACAGGGCCCCTACGAGCAGTACTTC.

The CDR3 here is CACFKQKAAYEQYF. CDR3 in DNA: TGTGCTTGTTTCAAGCAGAAGGCGGCATACGAGCAGTACTTC. The rearrangement joins TRBV28 to TRBJ2-7; D unclear. Germline CDR1 and CDR2: MDHEN and SYDVKM. The CDR3 is made up of 14 amino acids.

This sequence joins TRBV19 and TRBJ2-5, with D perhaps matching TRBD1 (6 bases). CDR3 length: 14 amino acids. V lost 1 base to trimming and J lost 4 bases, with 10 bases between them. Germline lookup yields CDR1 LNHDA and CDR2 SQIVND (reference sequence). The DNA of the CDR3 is TGTGCCAGTAGTATAGGGTCAGGGGTAGAGACCCAGTACTTC. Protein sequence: CASSIGSGVETQYF.

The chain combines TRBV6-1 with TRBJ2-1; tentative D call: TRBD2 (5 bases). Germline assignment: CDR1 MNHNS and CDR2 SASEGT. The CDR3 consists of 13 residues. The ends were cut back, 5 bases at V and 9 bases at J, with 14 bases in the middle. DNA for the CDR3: TGTGCCAGCAGTCCAAGGCCTGAGGGTGAGCAGTTCTTC. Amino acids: CASSPRPEGEQFF.

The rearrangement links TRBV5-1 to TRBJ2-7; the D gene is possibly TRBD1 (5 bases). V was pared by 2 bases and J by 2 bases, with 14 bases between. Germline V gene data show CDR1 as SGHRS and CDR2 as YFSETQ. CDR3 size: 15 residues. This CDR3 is CASSFTGSSTYEQYF. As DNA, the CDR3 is TGCGCCAGCAGCTTCACAGGTTCTTCTACCTACGAGCAGTACTTC.

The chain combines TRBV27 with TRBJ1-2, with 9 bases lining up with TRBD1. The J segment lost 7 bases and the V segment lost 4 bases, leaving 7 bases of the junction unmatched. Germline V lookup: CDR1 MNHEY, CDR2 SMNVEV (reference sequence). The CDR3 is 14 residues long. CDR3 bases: TGTGCCAGCAGTTCACAGGGGGCCTTCAGTGGCTACACCTTC. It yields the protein CASSSQGAFSGYTF.

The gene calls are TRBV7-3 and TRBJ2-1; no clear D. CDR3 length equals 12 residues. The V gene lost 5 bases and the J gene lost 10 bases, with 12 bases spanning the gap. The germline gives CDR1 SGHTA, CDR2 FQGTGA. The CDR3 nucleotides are TGTGCCAGCAGCCCCTCAGTCGGGGAGCAGTTCTTC. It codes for CASSPSVGEQFF.

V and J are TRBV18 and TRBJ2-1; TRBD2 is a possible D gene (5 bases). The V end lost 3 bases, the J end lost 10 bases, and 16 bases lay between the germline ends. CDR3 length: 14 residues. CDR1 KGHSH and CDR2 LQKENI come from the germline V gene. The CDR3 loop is CASSPRTALEEQFF. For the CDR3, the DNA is TGTGCCAGCTCACCGCGGACTGCTTTGGAAGAGCAGTTCTTC.

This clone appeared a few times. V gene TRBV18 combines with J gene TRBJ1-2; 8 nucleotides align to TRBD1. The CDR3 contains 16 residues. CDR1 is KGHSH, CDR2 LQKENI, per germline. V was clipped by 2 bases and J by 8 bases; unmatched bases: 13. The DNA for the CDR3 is TGTGCCAGCTCACCATCAGGACAGGGAGGGAGTGGCGGCTACACCTTC. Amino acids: CASSPSGQGGSGGYTF.

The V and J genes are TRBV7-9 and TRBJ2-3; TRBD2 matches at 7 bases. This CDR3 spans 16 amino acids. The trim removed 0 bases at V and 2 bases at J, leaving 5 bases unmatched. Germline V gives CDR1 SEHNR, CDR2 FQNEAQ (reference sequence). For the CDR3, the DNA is TGTGCCAGCAGCTTAGCGGCTAGCGGTGACACAGATACGCAGTATTTT. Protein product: CASSLAASGDTDTQYF.

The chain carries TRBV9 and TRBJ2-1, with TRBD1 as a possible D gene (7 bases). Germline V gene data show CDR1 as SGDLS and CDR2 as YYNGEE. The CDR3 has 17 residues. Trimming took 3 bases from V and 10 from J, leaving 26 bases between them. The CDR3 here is CASSGARGLAAPGEQFF. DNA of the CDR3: TGTGCCAGCAGCGGGGCCAGGGGGTTAGCGGCCCCGGGGGAGCAGTTCTTC. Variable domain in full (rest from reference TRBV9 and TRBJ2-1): DSGVTQTPKHLITATGQRVTLRCSPRSGDLSVYWYQQSLDQGLQFLIQYYNGEERAKGNILERFSAQQFPDLHSELNLSSLELGDSALYFCASSGARGLAAPGEQFFGPGTRLTVL.

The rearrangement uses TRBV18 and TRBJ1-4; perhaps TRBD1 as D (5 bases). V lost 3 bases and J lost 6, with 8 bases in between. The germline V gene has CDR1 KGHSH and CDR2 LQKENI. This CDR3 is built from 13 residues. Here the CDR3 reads CASSPAGHEKLFF. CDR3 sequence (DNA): TGTGCCAGCTCACCGGCAGGGCATGAAAAACTGTTTTTT.

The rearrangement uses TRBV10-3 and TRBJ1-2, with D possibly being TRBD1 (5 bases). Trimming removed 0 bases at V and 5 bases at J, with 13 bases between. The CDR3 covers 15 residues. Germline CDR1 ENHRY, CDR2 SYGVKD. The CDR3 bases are TGTGCCATCAGTGAGTCGACAGCTCATCTTTATGGCTACACCTTC. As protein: CAISESTAHLYGYTF.

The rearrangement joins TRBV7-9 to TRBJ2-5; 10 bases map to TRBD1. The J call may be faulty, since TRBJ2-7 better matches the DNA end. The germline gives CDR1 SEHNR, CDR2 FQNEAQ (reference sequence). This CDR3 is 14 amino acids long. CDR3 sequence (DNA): TGTGCCAGCAGCCCACGGACAGGGGGCTACGAGCAGTACTTC. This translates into CASSPRTGGYEQYF.

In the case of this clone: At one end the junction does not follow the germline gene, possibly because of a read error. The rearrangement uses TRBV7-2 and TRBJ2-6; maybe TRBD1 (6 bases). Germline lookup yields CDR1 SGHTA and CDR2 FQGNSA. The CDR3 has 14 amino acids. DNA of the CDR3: TGTGCCAGCAGCGGGGGCCCTGGAGCCAACGTCCTGACTTTC. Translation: CASSGGPGANVLTF.

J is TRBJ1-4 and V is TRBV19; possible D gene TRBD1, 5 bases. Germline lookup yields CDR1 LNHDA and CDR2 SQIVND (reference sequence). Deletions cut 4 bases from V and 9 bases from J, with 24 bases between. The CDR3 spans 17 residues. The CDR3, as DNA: TGTGCCAGTAGTACCCCCCCCCGGACAAGCTTTGAAAAAAAACTGTTTTTT. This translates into CASSTPPRTSFEKKLFF.

The CDR3 bases are TGTGCCAGCAGCTTCCCCAGGGGGAACACTGAAGCTTTCTTT. It is translated as CASSFPRGNTEAFF. This chain uses TRBV7-9 with TRBJ1-1, with D possibly TRBD1 on 6 matching bases. The CDR3 covers 14 residues. Germline-derived CDR1 and CDR2 are SEHNR and FQNEAQ (reference sequence). The V and J ends lost 3 bases and 1 base respectively, with 9 bases between them.

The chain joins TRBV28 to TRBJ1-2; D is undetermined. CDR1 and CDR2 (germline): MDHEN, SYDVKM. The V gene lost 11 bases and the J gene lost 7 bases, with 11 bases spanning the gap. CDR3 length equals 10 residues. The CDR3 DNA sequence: TGTGCCGCCTTCGGGTGTGGCTACACCTTC. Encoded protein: CAAFGCGYTF.

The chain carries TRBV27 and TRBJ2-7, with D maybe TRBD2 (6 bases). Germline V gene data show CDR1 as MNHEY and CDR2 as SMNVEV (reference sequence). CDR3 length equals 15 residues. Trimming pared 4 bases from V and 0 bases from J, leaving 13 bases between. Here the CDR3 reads CASSYGPGVSYEQYF. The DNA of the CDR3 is TGTGCCAGCAGTTACGGGCCGGGGGTCTCCTACGAGCAGTACTTC.

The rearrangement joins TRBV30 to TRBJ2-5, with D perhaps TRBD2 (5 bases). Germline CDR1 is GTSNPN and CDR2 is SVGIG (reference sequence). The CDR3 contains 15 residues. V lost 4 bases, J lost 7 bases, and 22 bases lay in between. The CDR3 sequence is CAWTGPTSGTGTQYF. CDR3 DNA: TGTGCCTGGACCGGCCCAACTAGTGGCACTGGGACCCAGTACTTC. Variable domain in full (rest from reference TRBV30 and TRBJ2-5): SQTIHQWPATLVQPVGSPLSLECTVEGTSNPNLYWYRQAAGRGLQLLFYSVGIGQISSEVPQNLSASRPQDRQFILSSKKLLLSDSGFYLCAWTGPTSGTGTQYFGPGTRLLVL.

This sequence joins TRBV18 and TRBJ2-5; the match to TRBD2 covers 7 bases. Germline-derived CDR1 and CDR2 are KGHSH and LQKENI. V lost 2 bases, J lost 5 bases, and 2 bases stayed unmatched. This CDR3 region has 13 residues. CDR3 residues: CASSPGRGETQYF. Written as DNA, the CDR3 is TGTGCCAGCTCACCAGGGAGGGGCGAGACCCAGTACTTC.

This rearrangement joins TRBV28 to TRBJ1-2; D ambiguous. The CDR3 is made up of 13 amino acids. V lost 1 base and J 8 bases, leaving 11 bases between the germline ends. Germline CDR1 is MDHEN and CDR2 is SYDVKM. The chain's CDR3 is CASSLSGFWGYTF. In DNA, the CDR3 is TGTGCCAGCAGTTTATCGGGGTTCTGGGGCTACACCTTC.

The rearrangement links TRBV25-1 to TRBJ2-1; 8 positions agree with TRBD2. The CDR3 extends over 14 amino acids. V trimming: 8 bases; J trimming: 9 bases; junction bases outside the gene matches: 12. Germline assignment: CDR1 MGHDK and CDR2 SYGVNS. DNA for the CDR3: TGTGCCAGCCACGATGATAGCGGGATTTTTGAGCAGTTCTTC. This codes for CASHDDSGIFEQFF. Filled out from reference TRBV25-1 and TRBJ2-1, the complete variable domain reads EADIYQTPRYLVIGTGKKITLECSQTMGHDKMYWYQQDPGMELHLIHYSYGVNSTEKGDLSSESTVSRIRTEHFPLTLESARPSHTSQYLCASHDDSGIFEQFFGPGTRLTVL.

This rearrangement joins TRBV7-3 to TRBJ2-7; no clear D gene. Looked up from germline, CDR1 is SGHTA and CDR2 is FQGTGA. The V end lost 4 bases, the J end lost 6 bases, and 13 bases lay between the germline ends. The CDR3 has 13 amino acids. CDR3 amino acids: CASSSSGVGEQYF. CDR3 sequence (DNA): TGTGCCAGCAGCTCATCAGGTGTAGGCGAGCAGTACTTC.